Given below is one TCR beta chain in context. What it recognizes is unknown. Each CDR3 protein gets one entry after TCRdb re-called the 5' RACE reads with MiXCR. The sample has hundreds of thousands of distinct CDR3 sequences, roughly 13% seen once. This specimen comes from a study of CD8 T cells in ankylosing spondylitis. Findings and caveats of the study: Roughly 8 highly homologous variants made up a TCR beta motif, and this motif appeared characteristic of ankylosing spondylitis blood. Disease-linked clones, CD8+, were relatively rare in peripheral blood.

Sequencing was performed on blood, either unsorted or a sorted T cell fraction (not recorded which). This clonotype was sampled from a male donor with ankylosing spondylitis.

In DNA, the CDR3 is TGTGCCAGCATCGTAGGGGCAGGGTATACGGAGACCCAGTACTTC. It specifies CASIVGAGYTETQYF. The V call is TRBV11-2, the J call TRBJ2-5, with D possibly TRBD1 on 5 matching bases. V was trimmed by 7 bases and J by 5 bases, leaving 20 bases between them. The CDR3 runs 15 residues. Germline values: CDR1 SGHAT, CDR2 FQNNGV. Filled out from reference TRBV11-2 and TRBJ2-5, the complete variable domain reads EAGVAQSPRYKIIEKRQSVAFWCNPISGHATLYWYQQILGQGPKLLIQFQNNGVVDDSQLPKDRFSAERLKGVDSTLKIQPAKLEDSAVYLCASIVGAGYTETQYFGPGTRLLVL.